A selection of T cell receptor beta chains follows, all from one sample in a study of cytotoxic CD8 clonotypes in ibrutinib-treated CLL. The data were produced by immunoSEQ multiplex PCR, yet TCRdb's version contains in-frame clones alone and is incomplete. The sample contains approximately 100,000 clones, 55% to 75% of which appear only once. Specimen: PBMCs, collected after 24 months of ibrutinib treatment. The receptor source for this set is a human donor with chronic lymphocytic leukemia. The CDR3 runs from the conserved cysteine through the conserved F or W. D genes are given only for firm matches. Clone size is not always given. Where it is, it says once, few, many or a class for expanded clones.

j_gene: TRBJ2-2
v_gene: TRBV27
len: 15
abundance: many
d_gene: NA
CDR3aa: CASSGLASNTGELFF
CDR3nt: TGTGCCAGCAGTGGGCTGGCATCGAACACCGGGGAGCTGTTTTTT

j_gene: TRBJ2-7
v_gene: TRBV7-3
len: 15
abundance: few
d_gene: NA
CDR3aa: CASSLSGGLTYEQYF
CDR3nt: TGTGCCAGCAGCTTATCAGGGGGACTTACCTACGAGCAGTACTTC

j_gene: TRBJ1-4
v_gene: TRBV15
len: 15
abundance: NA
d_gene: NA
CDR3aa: CATSRDPRVGEKLFF
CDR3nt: TGTGCCACCAGCAGAGACCCCAGGGTAGGAGAAAAACTGTTTTTT

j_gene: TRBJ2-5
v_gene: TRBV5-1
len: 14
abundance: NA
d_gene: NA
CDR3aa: CASSLGGSYVAQYF
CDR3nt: TGCGCCAGCAGCTTGGGGGGGTCTTATGTTGCCCAGTACTTC

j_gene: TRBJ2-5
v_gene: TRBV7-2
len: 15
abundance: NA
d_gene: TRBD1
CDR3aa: CASSLGQGSGETQYF
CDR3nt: TGTGCCAGCAGCTTAGGACAGGGCTCGGGAGAGACCCAGTACTTC

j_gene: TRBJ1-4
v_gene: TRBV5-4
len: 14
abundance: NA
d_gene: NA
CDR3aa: CASSATYDGEKLFF
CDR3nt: TGTGCCAGCAGCGCAACTTACGACGGGGAAAAACTGTTTTTT

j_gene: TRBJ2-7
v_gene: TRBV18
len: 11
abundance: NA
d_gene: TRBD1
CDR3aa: CASSSDRDPYF
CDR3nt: TGTGCCAGCTCATCGGACAGGGACCCCTACTTC

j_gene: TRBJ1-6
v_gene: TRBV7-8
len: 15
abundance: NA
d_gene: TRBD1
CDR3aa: CASSLGTGYNSPLHF
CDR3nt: TGTGCCAGCAGCTTAGGGACAGGGTATAATTCACCCCTCCACTTT

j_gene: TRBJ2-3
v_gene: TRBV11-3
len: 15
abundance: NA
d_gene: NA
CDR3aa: CASSLGGASTDTQYF
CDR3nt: TGTGCCAGCAGCTTAGGCGGGGCCAGCACAGATACGCAGTATTTT

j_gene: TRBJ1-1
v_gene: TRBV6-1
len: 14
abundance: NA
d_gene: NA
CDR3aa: CASRPGQLNTEAFF
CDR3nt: TGTGCCAGCAGGCCCGGACAGCTGAACACTGAAGCTTTCTTT

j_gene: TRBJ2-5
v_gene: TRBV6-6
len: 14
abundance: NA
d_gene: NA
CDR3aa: CASRLPGLKETQYF
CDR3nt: TGTGCCAGCAGGCTACCGGGACTCAAAGAGACCCAGTACTTC

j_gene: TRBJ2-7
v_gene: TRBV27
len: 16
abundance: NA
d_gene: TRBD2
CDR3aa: CASSTTGTSRSYEQYF
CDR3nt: TGTGCCAGCAGTACCACCGGGACTAGCCGCTCCTACGAGCAGTACTTC

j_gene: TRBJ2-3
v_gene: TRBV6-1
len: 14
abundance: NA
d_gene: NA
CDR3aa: CASREGPESDTQYF
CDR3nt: TGTGCCAGCAGGGAGGGTCCTGAATCAGATACGCAGTATTTT

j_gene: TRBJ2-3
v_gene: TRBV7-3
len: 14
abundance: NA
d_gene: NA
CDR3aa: CASSLRQITDTQYF
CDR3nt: TGTGCCAGCAGCCTCCGACAAATCACAGATACGCAGTATTTT

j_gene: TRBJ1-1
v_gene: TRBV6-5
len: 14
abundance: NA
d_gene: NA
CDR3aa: CASSLATWGTEAFF
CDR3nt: TGTGCCAGCAGTTTGGCAACGTGGGGTACTGAAGCTTTCTTT

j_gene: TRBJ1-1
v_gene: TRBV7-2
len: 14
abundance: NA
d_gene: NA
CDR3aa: CASSPNWGNTEAFF
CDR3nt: TGTGCCAGCAGCCCCAACTGGGGGAACACTGAAGCTTTCTTT

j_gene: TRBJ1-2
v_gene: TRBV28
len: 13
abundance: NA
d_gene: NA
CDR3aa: CASSFSGTYGYTF
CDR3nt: TGTGCCAGCAGTTTCTCGGGAACCTATGGCTACACCTTC

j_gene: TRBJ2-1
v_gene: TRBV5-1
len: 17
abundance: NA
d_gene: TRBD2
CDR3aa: CASSLAVRGGDRDEQFF
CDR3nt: TGCGCCAGCAGCTTGGCGGTTCGCGGGGGGGACCGGGATGAGCAGTTCTTC